This T cell receptor beta chain was sequenced for a study of beta chain features in type 1 diabetes. Study-wide points: TCRB CDR3s from Type 1 diabetes patients were moderately but significantly shorter in all four CD4+ subsets.

In this sample, this clone turned up a few times. The antigen is not known. The CDR3 has 15 amino acids. V was trimmed by 4 bases and J by 0 bases, leaving 9 bases between them. Germline CDR1 reads SGHAT; CDR2 reads FQDESV (reference sequence). Isolated RNA was reverse transcribed in full, so expressed TCRB transcripts were sequenced. Clones were read by immunoSEQ multiplex PCR, and TCRdb kept only the in-frame ones, dropping some. The table records some 280,000 clones, 13% to 15% of them present only once. By way of CD45RO/CCR7/CD25/CD127/CD95/CD27, the CD4+ regulatory, stem cell-like memory, central memory and naive cells were sorted.

The source is a man aged 25 to 40 with type 1 diabetes. Material for sequencing was naive CD4+ T cells from blood. The V gene is TRBV11-1, the J gene TRBJ2-2, with a possible D match to TRBD1 (6 bases). CDR3 loop: CASSSGTTNTGELFF. As DNA, the CDR3 is TGTGCCAGCAGCTCCGGGACAACGAACACCGGGGAGCTGTTTTTT.